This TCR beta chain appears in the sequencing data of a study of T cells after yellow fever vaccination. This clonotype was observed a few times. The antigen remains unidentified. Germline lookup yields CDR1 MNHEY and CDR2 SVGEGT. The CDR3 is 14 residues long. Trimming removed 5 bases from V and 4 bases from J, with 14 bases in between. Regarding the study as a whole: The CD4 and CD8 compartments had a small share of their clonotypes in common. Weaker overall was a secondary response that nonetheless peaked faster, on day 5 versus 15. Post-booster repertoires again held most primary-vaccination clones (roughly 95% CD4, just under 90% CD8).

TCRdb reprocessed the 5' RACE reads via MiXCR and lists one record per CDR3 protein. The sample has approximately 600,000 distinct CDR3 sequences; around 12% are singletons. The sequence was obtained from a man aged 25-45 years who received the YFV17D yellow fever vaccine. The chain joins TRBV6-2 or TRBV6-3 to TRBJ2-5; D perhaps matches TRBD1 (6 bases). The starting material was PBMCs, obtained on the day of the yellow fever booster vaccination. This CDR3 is CASSGPPRGETQYF. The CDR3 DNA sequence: TGTGCCAGCAGTGGACCCCCCAGGGGAGAGACCCAGTACTTC.